This TCR beta chain was identified in a study of cytomegalovirus exposure and HLA in healthy donors. Findings and caveats of the study: Several top significant clusters appeared, in a later analysis, to be linked to common viral pathogens. As a later analysis showed, a missense DCLRE1C variant was linked to trimming of TCR beta V- and J-genes.

The PCR was carried out with 60 Vbeta primers and 13 Jbeta primers. Assay: immunoSEQ multiplex PCR; the TCRdb copy retains only in-frame clones and omits some. The profile shows roughly 100,000 clones, around 83% of them singletons. Notes on this clone: Its antigen is not identified.

The specimen sequenced was PBMCs. This TCR was sampled from a female donor in good health and CMV-seropositive.

CDR3 protein: CASSYDRSAGYTF. The CDR3 region has the DNA TGTGCCAGCAGTTATGACAGGTCGGCTGGCTACACCTTC. The chain couples TRBV6-5 to TRBJ1-2, with D possibly matching TRBD1 (6 bases). The V and J ends lost 3 bases and 7 bases respectively, with 12 bases between them. The CDR3 spans 13 residues. Germline V CDR1 and CDR2: MNHEY, SVGAGI.